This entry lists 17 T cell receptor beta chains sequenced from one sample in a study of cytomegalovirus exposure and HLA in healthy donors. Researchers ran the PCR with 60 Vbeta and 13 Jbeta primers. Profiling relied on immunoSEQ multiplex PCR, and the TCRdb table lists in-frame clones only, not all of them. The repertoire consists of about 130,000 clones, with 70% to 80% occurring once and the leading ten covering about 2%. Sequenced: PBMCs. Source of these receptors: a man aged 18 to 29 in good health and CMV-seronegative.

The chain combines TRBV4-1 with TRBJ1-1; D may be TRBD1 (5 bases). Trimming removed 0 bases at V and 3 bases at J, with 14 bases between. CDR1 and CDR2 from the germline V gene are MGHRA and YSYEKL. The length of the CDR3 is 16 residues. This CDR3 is CASSQDRGREDTEAFF. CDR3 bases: TGCGCCAGCAGCCAAGATCGGGGCAGGGAGGACACTGAAGCTTTCTTT.

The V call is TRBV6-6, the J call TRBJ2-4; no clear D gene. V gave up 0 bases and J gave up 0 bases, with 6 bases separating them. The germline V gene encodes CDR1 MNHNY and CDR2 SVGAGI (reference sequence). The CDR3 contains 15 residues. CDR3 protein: CASSYSGLAKNIQYF. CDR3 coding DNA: TGTGCCAGCAGTTACTCTGGGCTAGCCAAAAACATTCAGTACTTC.

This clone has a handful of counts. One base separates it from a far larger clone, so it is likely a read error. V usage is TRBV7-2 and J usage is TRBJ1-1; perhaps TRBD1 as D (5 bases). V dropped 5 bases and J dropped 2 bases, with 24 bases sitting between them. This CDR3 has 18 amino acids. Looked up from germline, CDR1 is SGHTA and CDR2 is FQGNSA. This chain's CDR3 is CASSQDGEGGGSNTEAFF. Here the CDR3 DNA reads TGTGCCAGCAGCCAAGATGGGGAGGGTGGGGGGTCAAACACTGAAGCTTTCTTT.

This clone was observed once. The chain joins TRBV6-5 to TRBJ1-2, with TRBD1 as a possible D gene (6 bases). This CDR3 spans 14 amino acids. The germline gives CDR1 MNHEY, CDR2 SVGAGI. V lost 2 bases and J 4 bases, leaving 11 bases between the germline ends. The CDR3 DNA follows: TGTGCCAGCAGTTACACGGCAGGGGTCTATGGCTACACCTTC. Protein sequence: CASSYTAGVYGYTF.

CDR3 bases: TGTGCCAGCAGCTTAGAACCTAGCGGGAATTATGAGCAGTTCTTC. Translation gives CASSLEPSGNYEQFF. This chain joins TRBV7-2 and TRBJ2-1; TRBD2 aligns across 9 bases. CDR1 is SGHTA, CDR2 FQGNSA, per germline. V shed 1 base and J 8 bases; nucleotides not matched to a gene: 6. The CDR3 runs 15 residues.

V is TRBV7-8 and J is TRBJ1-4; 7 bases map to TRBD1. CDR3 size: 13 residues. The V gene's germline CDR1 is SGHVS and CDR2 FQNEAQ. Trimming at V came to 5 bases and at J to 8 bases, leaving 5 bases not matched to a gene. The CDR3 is CASSPGDSEKLFF. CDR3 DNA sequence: TGTGCCAGCAGCCCCGGGGACAGCGAAAAACTGTTTTTT.

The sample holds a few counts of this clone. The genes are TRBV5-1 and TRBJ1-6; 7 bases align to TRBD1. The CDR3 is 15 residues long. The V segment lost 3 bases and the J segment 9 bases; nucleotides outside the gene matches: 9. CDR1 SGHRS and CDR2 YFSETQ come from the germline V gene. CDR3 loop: CASSSRQGSGSPLHF. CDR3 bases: TGCGCCAGCAGCTCGCGACAGGGATCGGGTTCACCCCTCCACTTT.

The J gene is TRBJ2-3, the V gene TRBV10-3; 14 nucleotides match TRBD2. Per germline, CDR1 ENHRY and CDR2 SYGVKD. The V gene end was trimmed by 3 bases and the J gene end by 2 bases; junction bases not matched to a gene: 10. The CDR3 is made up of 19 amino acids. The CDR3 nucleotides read TGTGCCATCAGTGATAGAGGGACTAGCGGGGGAATCCTCACAGATACGCAGTATTTT. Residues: CAISDRGTSGGILTDTQYF.

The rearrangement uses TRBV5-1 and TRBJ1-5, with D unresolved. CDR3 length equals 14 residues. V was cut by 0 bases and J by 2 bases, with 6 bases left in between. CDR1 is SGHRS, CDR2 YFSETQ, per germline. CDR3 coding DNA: TGCGCCAGCAGCTTGGACGGGGGCAATCAGCCCCAGCATTTT. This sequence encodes CASSLDGGNQPQHF.

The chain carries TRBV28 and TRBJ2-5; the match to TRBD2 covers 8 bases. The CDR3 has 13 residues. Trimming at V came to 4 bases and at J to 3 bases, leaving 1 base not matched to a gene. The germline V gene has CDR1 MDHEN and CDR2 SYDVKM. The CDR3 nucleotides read TGTGCCAGCAGTTCCGGGAGGGAAGAGACCCAGTACTTC. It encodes CASSSGREETQYF.

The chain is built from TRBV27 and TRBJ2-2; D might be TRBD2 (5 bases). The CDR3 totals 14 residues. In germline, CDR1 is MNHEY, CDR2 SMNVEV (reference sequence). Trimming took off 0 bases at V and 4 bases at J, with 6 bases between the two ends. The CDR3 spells CASSLSGSTGELFF. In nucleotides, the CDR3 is TGTGCCAGCAGTTTATCAGGGAGCACCGGGGAGCTGTTTTTT.

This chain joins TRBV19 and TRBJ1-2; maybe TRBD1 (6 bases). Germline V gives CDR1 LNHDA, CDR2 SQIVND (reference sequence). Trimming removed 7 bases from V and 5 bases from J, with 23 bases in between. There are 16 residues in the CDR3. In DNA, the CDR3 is TGTGCCAGTAATTATGGATCCGGACAGAGGATGTATGGCTACACCTTC. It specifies CASNYGSGQRMYGYTF.

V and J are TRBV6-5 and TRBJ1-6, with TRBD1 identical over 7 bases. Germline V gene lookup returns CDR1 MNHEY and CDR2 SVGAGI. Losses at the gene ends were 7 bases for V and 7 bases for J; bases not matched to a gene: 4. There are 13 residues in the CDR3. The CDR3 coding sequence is TGTGCCAGCAACCGGGACAGAAATTCACCCCTCCACTTT. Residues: CASNRDRNSPLHF.

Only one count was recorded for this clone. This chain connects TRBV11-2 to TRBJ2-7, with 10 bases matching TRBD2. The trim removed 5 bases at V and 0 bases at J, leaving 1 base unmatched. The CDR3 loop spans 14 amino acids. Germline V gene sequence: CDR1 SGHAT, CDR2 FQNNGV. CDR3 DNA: TGTGCCAGCAGCCCTAGCGGGAGCTCCTACGAGCAGTACGTC. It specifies CASSPSGSSYEQYV.

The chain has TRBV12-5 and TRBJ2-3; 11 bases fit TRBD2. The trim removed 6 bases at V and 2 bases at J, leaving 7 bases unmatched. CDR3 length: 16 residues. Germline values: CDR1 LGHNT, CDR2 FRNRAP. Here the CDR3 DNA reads TGTGCTAGTGGGCCGGGACTAGCGGATTACACAGATACGCAGTATTTT. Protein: CASGPGLADYTDTQYF.

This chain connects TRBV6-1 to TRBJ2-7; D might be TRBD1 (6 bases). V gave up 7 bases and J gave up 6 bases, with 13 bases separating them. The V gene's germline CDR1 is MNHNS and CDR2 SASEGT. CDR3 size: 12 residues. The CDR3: CASKGVRVEQYV. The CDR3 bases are TGTGCCAGCAAGGGGGTGAGGGTCGAGCAGTACGTC.

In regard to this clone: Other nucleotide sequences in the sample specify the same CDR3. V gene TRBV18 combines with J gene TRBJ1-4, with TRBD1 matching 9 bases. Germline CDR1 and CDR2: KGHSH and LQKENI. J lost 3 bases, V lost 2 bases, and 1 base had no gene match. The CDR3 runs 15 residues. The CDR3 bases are TGTGCCAGCTCACCAGGGACAGGGTCTAATGAAAAACTGTTTTTT. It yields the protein CASSPGTGSNEKLFF.